A selection of T cell receptor beta chains follows, all from one sample in a study of OX40 agonist ivuxolimab in advanced cancers. The assay was immunoSEQ multiplex PCR, and TCRdb's table has in-frame clones only and misses some. This table holds some 75,000 clones, roughly 84% found once. Sample: CD4+ or CD8+ T cells sorted from blood, taken in a trial of the OX40 agonist ivuxolimab. All receptors derive from an adult with an advanced solid tumor such as melanoma, head and neck, liver or kidney cancer. Each CDR3 is given with its conserved first and last residue. D genes are given only for firm matches. The listing skips clone size in some rows; elsewhere it reads once, few, many or a size class.

-	TRBD1	TRBV7-2	TRBJ1-3	TGTGCCAGCAGAGGACAGGGGAGGGGAAACACCATATATTTT	CASRGQGRGNTIYF
few	-	TRBV5-6	TRBJ2-5	TGTGCCAGCAGCCCCGTTACTAGCAGGGCAGCGAGGGAGACCCAGTACTTC	CASSPVTSRAARETQYF
-	-	TRBV7-2	TRBJ1-2	TGTGCCAGCAGCTTAGATACGGTCCCTAGCTATGGCTACACCTTC	CASSLDTVPSYGYTF
few	-	TRBV21-1	TRBJ2-7	TGTGCCAGCAGCAAAGCGCTTTACGGGGGAGAGCGGTACGAGCAGTACTTC	CASSKALYGGERYEQYF
-	TRBD2	TRBV6-5	TRBJ2-1	TGTGCCAGCAGCCGAGCGGGGGGGCGGGGCGAGTTCTTC	CASSRAGGRGEFF
once	-	TRBV6-6	TRBJ1-6	TGTGCCAGCTCGGGTAACTCTAATTCACCCCTCCACTTT	CASSGNSNSPLHF
once	TRBD1	TRBV6-5	TRBJ2-3	TGTGCCAGCAGTTCTTCCGGGACAGGGGATACGCAGTATTTT	CASSSSGTGDTQYF
-	-	TRBV7-8	TRBJ1-2	TGTGCCAGCAGCTTAGCAGAAGGAGGTGGCTACACCTTC	CASSLAEGGGYTF
-	TRBD2	TRBV7-2	TRBJ2-7	TGTGCCAGCAGCTTAGCCGGGAGGGACTTCTACGAGCAGTACTTC	CASSLAGRDFYEQYF
-	-	TRBV9	TRBJ1-2	TGTGCCAGCAGCGCAGACCTCGACAGCAACTATGGCTACACCTTC	CASSADLDSNYGYTF
few	-	TRBV7-2	TRBJ2-3	TGTGCCAGCAGCTTAGCCGATACGCAGTATTTT	CASSLADTQYF
-	-	TRBV10-3	TRBJ2-1	TGTGCCATCACAGGGGACCAGGGGGGATACAATGAGCAGTTCTTC	CAITGDQGGYNEQFF
-	-	TRBV5-4	TRBJ2-7	TGTGCCAGCAGCTTTCGTGAGGCCTACGAGCAGTACTTC	CASSFREAYEQYF
-	-	TRBV18	TRBJ2-1	TGTGCCAGCTCCCCGGACAGAACCTACAATGAGCAGTTCTTC	CASSPDRTYNEQFF
-	-	TRBV15	TRBJ1-5	TGTGCCACCAGCAGAGATCGAGATTATAGCAATCAGCCCCAGCATTTT	CATSRDRDYSNQPQHF
-	TRBD2	TRBV11-2	TRBJ2-1	TGTGCCAGCAGCTCCTCCGGGCCGCGGGGGGATGAGCAGTTCTTC	CASSSSGPRGDEQFF
once	-	TRBV4-2	TRBJ1-4	TGTGCCAGCAGCCAAAACAGAATTGCAACTAATGAAAAACTGTTTTTT	CASSQNRIATNEKLFF
once	TRBD2	TRBV7-7	TRBJ2-1	TGTGCCAGCAGCCTAACTAGCGGGATTGGGAATGAGCAGTTCTTC	CASSLTSGIGNEQFF
-	TRBD2	TRBV18	TRBJ2-7	TGTGCCAGCTCACGGATTCGGAGGGTGGACCGACTAGCGGGAGTTAACGAGCAGTACTTC	CASSRIRRVDRLAGVNEQYF
-	-	TRBV7-8	TRBJ2-7	TGTGCCAGCAGCTTATTCGCCAGTCCGGGGAACGAGCAGTACTTC	CASSLFASPGNEQYF
-	TRBD1	TRBV29-1	TRBJ2-5	TGCAGCGTTGCAGGGGGCGAGACCCAGTACTTC	CSVAGGETQYF
-	-	TRBV9	TRBJ2-3	TGTGCCAGCAGCGCCCCTCGAGGCACAGATACGCAGTATTTT	CASSAPRGTDTQYF
few	-	TRBV15	TRBJ2-2	TGTGCCACCAGCAGAGTGCAACGGTTAAACACCGGGGAGCTGTTTTTT	CATSRVQRLNTGELFF
-	-	TRBV5-5	TRBJ2-2	TGTGCCAGCAGCTTGGTGGGAGAGACCGGGGAGCTGTTTTTT	CASSLVGETGELFF
-	-	TRBV6-5	TRBJ2-4	TGTGCCAGCAGCCGAGTGGGGGGAAACATTCAGTACTTC	CASSRVGGNIQYF
-	-	TRBV5-1	TRBJ1-4	TGCGCCAGCAGCCCAACCTCTGGGACTATCGGAAAACTGTTTTTT	CASSPTSGTIGKLFF
-	-	TRBV10-2	TRBJ1-3	TGCGCCAGCAGTGGGGGACGTTCCTCTGGAAACACCATATATTTT	CASSGGRSSGNTIYF
-	-	TRBV7-9	TRBJ1-6	TGTGCCAGCAGCTTAGAAGGCTTTAATTCACCCCTCCACTTT	CASSLEGFNSPLHF
-	-	TRBV7-9	TRBJ2-7	TGTGCCAGCAGCTTAGGCAGGGGGGCTTACGAGCAGTACTTC	CASSLGRGAYEQYF
-	-	TRBV4-3	TRBJ2-3	TGCGCCAGCAGCCAAGGGGCCGGTACTTGGGAGAGCACAGATACGCAGTATTTT	CASSQGAGTWESTDTQYF
-	TRBD1	TRBV10-3	TRBJ1-2	TGTGCCATCAGTGCCGGAGGGGGCGACTATGGCTACACCTTC	CAISAGGGDYGYTF
-	TRBD2	TRBV7-3	TRBJ2-5	TGTGCCAGCAGCTTAGGGACTAGCGGGGGGGCCGGAGAGACCCAGTACTTC	CASSLGTSGGAGETQYF
-	TRBD2	TRBV28	TRBJ2-4	TGTGCCAGCAGTTCCGTGGTAGCGGGGGGGCCTGTCGCCAAAAACATTCAGTACTTC	CASSSVVAGGPVAKNIQYF
-	-	TRBV4-2	TRBJ1-5	TGTGCCAGCAGCCAAGGAGGGAATCAGCCCCAGCATTTT	CASSQGGNQPQHF
-	TRBD1	TRBV6-1	TRBJ1-4	TGTGCCAGCAGTGAAGCCCCAGGGGGCGTGGGGGAAAAACTGTTTTTT	CASSEAPGGVGEKLFF
-	TRBD1	TRBV6-1	TRBJ2-3	TGTGCCAGCAGTGATCAGGGGGCGGACGATACGCAGTATTTT	CASSDQGADDTQYF
-	-	TRBV6-5	TRBJ2-3	TGTGCCAGCAGTTTGGGCAGACACACAGATACGCAGTATTTT	CASSLGRHTDTQYF